The clone carrying this T cell receptor (beta chain) was picked up many times. Trimming cost V 6 bases and J 4 bases, with 16 bases left between them. The CDR3 is 15 amino acids. The data belong to a study of Graves' ophthalmopathy and Graves' hyperthyroidism. From RNA, the CDR3 regions of TCR beta chains were amplified and sequenced. The first round was an RT-PCR with HTBI primers, and the second round was a multiplex PCR. From the multiplex PCR reads, TCRdb called clonotypes with MiXCR, one entry per CDR3 protein. The table lists under 400,000 distinct CDR3 sequences, roughly a sixth of them singletons.

The TCR was taken from an adult man with Graves' ophthalmopathy. Sequencing was performed on peripheral blood. This chain links TRBV12-3 or TRBV12-4 with TRBJ1-5, with D possibly TRBD1 on 5 matching bases. CDR3: CASRPSGGINQPQHF. DNA of the CDR3: TGTGCCAGCAGACCCTCTGGGGGGATAAATCAGCCCCAGCATTTT.